The TCR beta chain under discussion was sequenced for a study of technical replicates of blood from a few donors. Measured with immunoSEQ multiplex PCR; TCRdb has only the in-frame clones, and not every one. Of more than 75,000 clones listed, roughly 95% are singletons. Germline V CDR1 and CDR2: DFQATT, SNEGSKA (reference sequence). This CDR3 contains 11 residues. V lost 3 bases, J lost 4 bases, and 6 bases lay in between. Sequencing was performed on T cells isolated from PBMCs. The chain recombines TRBV20-1 with TRBJ1-1, with unresolved D. This clonotype was sampled from a human donor in good health. CDR3 nucleotides: TGCAGTGCTAGTGATAGCACTGAAGCTTTCTTT. Its translation: CSASDSTEAFF.